Below, 29 T cell receptor beta chains from the same sample are listed, as sequenced in a study of spatial heterogeneity in lung cancer. Time point defined: sample taken at primary tumor resection. TCRdb analysed the 5' RACE reads with MiXCR anew, one entry per CDR3 protein. The sample lists 50,000 to 75,000 distinct CDR3 sequences; approximately 6.3% were seen once. Sequenced material: PBMCs, taken at surgery. These receptors were collected from a female donor with early-stage non-small cell lung cancer.

There are many counts of this clonotype. The V and J genes are TRBV11-2 and TRBJ2-1; maybe TRBD2 (5 bases). The CDR3 is made up of 15 amino acids. The ends were cut back, 7 bases at V and 0 bases at J, with 13 bases in the middle. Germline V gene data show CDR1 as SGHAT and CDR2 as FQNNGV. The CDR3 region has the DNA TGTGCCAGCACCGGCGGACTCAGCTCCTACAATGAGCAGTTCTTC. It codes for CASTGGLSSYNEQFF.

This clonotype was found many times. The chain combines TRBV5-5 with TRBJ1-3, with a weak D call TRBD1 (5 bases). Trimming took off 5 bases at V and 0 bases at J, with 9 bases between the two ends. There are 14 residues in the CDR3. The germline CDR1 and CDR2 sequences are SGHKS and YYEKEE (reference sequence). The CDR3 region is CASSPTVSGNTIYF. The CDR3 region has the DNA TGTGCCAGCAGTCCGACAGTCTCTGGAAACACCATATATTTT.

V is TRBV7-6 and J is TRBJ2-5; D not certain. Deletions cut 1 base from V and 13 bases from J, with 13 bases between. CDR1 is SGHVS and CDR2 is FNYEAQ in the germline V gene. The CDR3 is 12 amino acids. This CDR3 is CASSLGARSRYF. The CDR3 DNA is TGTGCCAGCAGCTTAGGAGCAAGGTCTCGGTACTTC.

This clonotype was seen ten or more times. The CDR3 region is CASTYRRAKNIQYF. CDR3 sequence (DNA): TGTGCCAGCACTTACCGGAGAGCCAAAAACATTCAGTACTTC. The V call is TRBV12-3 or TRBV12-4, the J call TRBJ2-4, with no clear D. The CDR3 extends over 14 amino acids. V lost 7 bases, J lost 0 bases, and 10 bases lay in between.

In its sample, this clonotype was seen many times. This chain connects TRBV27 to TRBJ2-1, with D unresolved. CDR3 length equals 13 residues. V lost 3 bases and J 6 bases, leaving 9 bases between the germline ends. Per germline, CDR1 MNHEY and CDR2 SMNVEV (reference sequence). The CDR3 is CASSLSRANEQFF. The DNA for the CDR3 is TGTGCCAGCAGTTTGAGCCGGGCCAATGAGCAGTTCTTC.

This clonotype came up a few times. J is TRBJ2-5 and V is TRBV21-1; the DNA was not used to check the table's D call, TRBD1. TRBV21-1 is given as a pseudogene. The CDR3 covers 17 residues. In DNA form, the CDR3 reads TGTGCCAGCAGCCATGACATCTTGGGACAGGGCCAAGAGACCCAGTACTTC. This sequence encodes CASSHDILGQGQETQYF.

This clonotype was detected ten times or more. The chain couples TRBV6-6 to TRBJ1-1, with TRBD1 identical over 7 bases. Germline assignment: CDR1 MNHNY and CDR2 SVGAGI (reference sequence). The J segment lost 6 bases and the V segment lost 7 bases, leaving 5 bases of the junction unmatched. The CDR3 is 12 residues long. The CDR3 is CASTQGVAEAFF. Written as DNA, the CDR3 is TGTGCCAGCACCCAGGGGGTGGCTGAAGCTTTCTTT.

This clonotype has a count of ten or more. The genes are TRBV21-1 and TRBJ2-5; TRBD1, the table's D call, lacks a check against the DNA. TRBV21-1 is listed as a pseudogene. The CDR3 sequence is 15 residues long. CDR3 DNA: TGTGCCAGCAGCAAAGCCCCGCGGGGGCCAGAGACCCAGTACTTC. Protein: CASSKAPRGPETQYF.

This clonotype was picked up many times. The CDR3 DNA sequence: TGCAGTGCTGGTTGGGGGGGTCGTAATTCACCCCTCCACTTT. Residues: CSAGWGGRNSPLHF. The chain uses TRBV20-1 and TRBJ1-6; D might be TRBD1 (5 bases). The CDR3 spans 14 residues. The ends were cut back, 5 bases at V and 6 bases at J, with 14 bases in the middle. CDR1 and CDR2 (germline): DFQATT, SNEGSKA (reference sequence).

The table lists this clonotype with a few counts. V and J are TRBV28 and TRBJ2-2; D possibly matches TRBD1 or TRBD2 (5 bases each). The germline CDR1 and CDR2 sequences are MDHEN and SYDVKM. The CDR3 is 15 residues long. V lost 5 bases to trimming and J lost 3 bases, with 13 bases between them. The chain's CDR3 is CASSPPGTYTGELFF. CDR3 nucleotide sequence: TGTGCCAGCAGTCCCCCCGGGACCTACACCGGGGAGCTGTTTTTT.

There are a few counts of this clonotype. The rearrangement uses TRBV5-4 and TRBJ2-7, with D hard to call. The V and J ends lost 3 bases and 6 bases respectively, with 10 bases between them. CDR3 size: 12 residues. Germline V lookup: CDR1 SGHNT, CDR2 YYREEE (reference sequence). CDR3: CASSSPTSEQYF. CDR3 coding DNA: TGTGCCAGCAGCTCCCCAACCAGCGAGCAGTACTTC.

This chain uses TRBV4-2 with TRBJ1-4; D not certain. Germline V gene sequence: CDR1 LGHNA, CDR2 YNFKEQ. This CDR3 region has 16 residues. Trimming shortened V by 0 bases and J by 4 bases, and 12 bases separated the two germline ends. In DNA, the CDR3 is TGTGCCAGCAGCCAAGAACCCGCGCGTATTAATGAAAAACTGTTTTTT. It encodes CASSQEPARINEKLFF.

In regard to this clonotype: This may arise from a read error, as a much more abundant clone is one base away. The CDR3 sequence: CASSLVGTSVDNEQFF. DNA for the CDR3: TGCGCCAGCAGCTTGGTGGGGACTAGTGTGGACAATGAGCAGTTCTTC. The chain links TRBV5-1 to TRBJ2-1; TRBD2 aligns across 8 bases. The CDR3 is 16 residues long. Germline V gene data show CDR1 as SGHRS and CDR2 as YFSETQ. V lost 0 bases, J lost 5 bases, and 7 bases stayed unmatched.

This clonotype was seen at least ten times. The genes are TRBV6-2 or TRBV6-3 and TRBJ2-1; 12 positions match TRBD2. In germline, CDR1 is MNHEY, CDR2 SVGEGT. This CDR3 region has 20 residues. V was clipped by 5 bases and J by 0 bases; unmatched bases: 14. The CDR3 DNA reads as TGTGCCAGCAGTCACCGAGGGACTAGCGGGTACCATAGCTCCTACAATGAGCAGTTCTTC. It is translated as CASSHRGTSGYHSSYNEQFF.

At least ten counts were recorded for this clonotype. The V call is TRBV3-1, the J call TRBJ2-5; 12 nucleotides line up with TRBD2. The CDR3 extends over 17 amino acids. V was clipped by 0 bases and J by 3 bases; unmatched bases: 5. CDR1 is LGHDT, CDR2 YNNKEL, per germline (reference sequence). CDR3 in DNA: TGTGCCAGCAGCCAAGATCCCTGGACTAGCGGGGAAGAGACCCAGTACTTC. As protein: CASSQDPWTSGEETQYF.

The V and J genes are TRBV25-1 and TRBJ1-1, with 7 nucleotides matching TRBD1. Germline trimming cut 5 bases from V and 5 bases from J; bases unmatched to any gene: 11. The V gene's germline CDR1 is MGHDK and CDR2 SYGVNS. The CDR3 loop spans 15 amino acids. CDR3 DNA: TGTGCCAGCAGTTTGGACCACAGGGGAAGTACTGAAGCTTTCTTT. The encoded protein is CASSLDHRGSTEAFF.

This clonotype showed up just a few times. The chain is built from TRBV12-3 or TRBV12-4 and TRBJ2-3; D possibly corresponds to TRBD2 (5 bases). The ends were cut back, 5 bases at V and 2 bases at J, with 20 bases in the middle. The CDR3 contains 17 residues. The CDR3 region has the DNA TGTGCCAGCAGTCCCGATTTTTCCATGAGGGTCACAGATACGCAGTATTTT. Protein sequence: CASSPDFSMRVTDTQYF.

There are many counts of this clonotype. The gene calls are TRBV11-2 and TRBJ1-1; D gene uncertain. The CDR3 runs 13 residues. The V end was cut by 1 base, the J end by 6 bases, with 9 bases between. CDR1 is SGHAT and CDR2 is FQNNGV in the germline V gene. The CDR3 DNA follows: TGTGCCAGCAGCTTAGCTGGGCAGCCTGAAGCTTTCTTT. It yields the protein CASSLAGQPEAFF.

This chain connects TRBV2 to TRBJ1-5, with D possibly matching TRBD1 (5 bases). Germline V gene sequence: CDR1 SNHLY, CDR2 FYNNEI. The ends were cut back, 7 bases at V and 9 bases at J, with 19 bases in the middle. CDR3 size: 14 residues. The CDR3 reads CASTKLQGSSPQHF. Written as DNA, the CDR3 is TGTGCCAGCACCAAGTTGCAGGGAAGTTCGCCCCAGCATTTT.

This clonotype was counted ten times or more. The J gene is TRBJ2-2, the V gene TRBV7-3; a weak D match, TRBD2 (5 bases). The CDR3 totals 15 residues. Trimming shortened V by 3 bases and J by 2 bases, and 10 bases separated the two germline ends. Per germline, CDR1 SGHTA and CDR2 FQGTGA. The CDR3 coding sequence is TGTGCCAGCAGCTTGGCGGGTTCAAACACCGGGGAGCTGTTTTTT. Translating it yields CASSLAGSNTGELFF.

This clonotype showed up many times. V gene TRBV24-1 combines with J gene TRBJ2-5, with 10 bases matching TRBD2. Germline CDR1 reads KGHDR; CDR2 reads SFDVKD. V shed 7 bases, J shed 6 bases, and the junction held 19 bases outside the gene matches. This CDR3 region has 18 residues. The CDR3 coding sequence is TGTGCCACCAGCGATGGGGCCTCTAGCGGGAGCCTCCAGCAGACCCAGTACTTC. This codes for CATSDGASSGSLQQTQYF.

This clonotype was recorded at least ten times. CDR3 sequence: CASSTTGQPQHF. CDR3 nucleotides: TGTGCCAGCAGCACGACAGGGCAGCCCCAGCATTTT. This chain connects TRBV3-1 to TRBJ1-5, with 7 bases that match TRBD1. The germline V gene encodes CDR1 LGHDT and CDR2 YNNKEL (reference sequence). The CDR3 sequence is 12 residues long. V dropped 5 bases and J dropped 7; count of bases not matched to a gene: 2.

The V call is TRBV6-6, the J call TRBJ1-5; tentatively, D is TRBD1 (5 bases). The CDR3 sequence is 14 residues long. Germline V gene sequence: CDR1 MNHNY, CDR2 SVGAGI (reference sequence). Trimming took off 7 bases at V and 1 base at J, with 11 bases between the two ends. The CDR3 region is CASTMTASNQPQHF. In DNA, the CDR3 is TGTGCCAGCACCATGACAGCGAGCAATCAGCCCCAGCATTTT.

This clonotype has at least ten counts. CDR3 DNA: TGTGCGAGCCGGGACTTTAGCACAGATACGCAGTATTTT. Translation gives CASRDFSTDTQYF. The chain combines TRBV28 with TRBJ2-3; weak D call: TRBD2 (6 bases). The CDR3 covers 13 residues. CDR1 is MDHEN and CDR2 is SYDVKM in the germline V gene.

The table lists this clonotype with a few counts. Mismatch with germline at one junction end may stem from a read error. The CDR3 DNA sequence: TGTGCCAGCCGAGGGACGGTCTCTGGGGCTAACGTCCTGACTTTC. Protein product: CASRGTVSGANVLTF. V usage is TRBV19 and J usage is TRBJ2-6, with D perhaps matching TRBD1 or TRBD2 (5 bases each). This CDR3 has 15 amino acids. Per germline, CDR1 LNHDA and CDR2 SQIVND (reference sequence). Full variable domain (remainder filled in from reference TRBV19 and TRBJ2-6): DGGITQSPKYLFRKEGQNVTLSCEQNLNHDAMYWYRQDPGQGLRLIYYSQIVNDFQKGDIAEGYSVSREKKESFPLTVTSAQKNPTAFYLCASRGTVSGANVLTFGAGSRLTVL.

The J gene is TRBJ1-5, the V gene TRBV7-8; possibly TRBD1 for D (6 bases). This CDR3 has 17 amino acids. With 6 bases removed from V and 7 bases from J, the gap between germline ends came to 25 bases. CDR1 and CDR2 from the germline V gene are SGHVS and FQNEAQ. The CDR3 protein is CASRLAGGAGTPQPQHF. CDR3 bases: TGTGCCAGCAGACTAGCGGGGGGGGCAGGAACCCCCCAGCCCCAGCATTTT.

Only a few counts were recorded for this clonotype. CDR3 in amino acids: CSAIRTSRGPHEQFF. CDR3 sequence (DNA): TGCAGTGCTATCCGGACTAGCAGGGGTCCCCATGAGCAGTTCTTC. The chain couples TRBV20-1 to TRBJ2-1; 8 nucleotides align to TRBD2. Germline-derived CDR1 and CDR2 are DFQATT and SNEGSKA (reference sequence). Unmatched junction bases numbered 13, after V lost 4 bases and J lost 8 bases. The CDR3 loop spans 15 amino acids.

This clonotype showed up just a few times. The chain has TRBV28 and TRBJ2-5; perhaps TRBD2 as D (5 bases). From germline, CDR1 is MDHEN and CDR2 SYDVKM. The V and J ends lost 5 bases and 7 bases respectively, with 8 bases between them. The CDR3 consists of 11 residues. CDR3 nucleotide sequence: TGTGCCAGCAGTCATCGGGGGACCCAGTACTTC. Translated, it gives CASSHRGTQYF.

The table lists this clonotype with a few counts. V is TRBV12-3 or TRBV12-4 and J is TRBJ2-7; TRBD2 is a possible D gene (7 bases). The CDR3 has 14 residues. V was cut by 3 bases and J by 5 bases, with 14 bases left in between. CDR3 amino acids: CASSLGGPLDEQYF. The CDR3 DNA is TGTGCCAGCAGTTTGGGGGGGCCCCTGGACGAGCAGTACTTC.